The clone carrying this TCR beta chain was detected only a few times. The target antigen is unknown. The sample originates from a study of CD8 T cells in ankylosing spondylitis. Findings and limits, study-wide: The authors found the disease-linked clones to be CD8+ and relatively rare in peripheral blood. As reported, disease-linked clones showed significant enrichment in matched ankylosing spondylitis synovial fluid. Ankylosing spondylitis blood seemed to carry a telltale TCR beta motif made of roughly eight highly homologous variants.

TCRdb reprocessed the 5' RACE reads with MiXCR, giving one entry per CDR3 protein. The table lists about 250,000 distinct CDR3 sequences, roughly 32% of them singletons. The CDR3 loop spans 12 amino acids. Germline CDR1 and CDR2: SGHKS and YYEKEE (reference sequence). The germline V and J ends were trimmed by 3 bases and 7 bases, with 8 bases remaining between them. What was sequenced was blood, either unsorted or a sorted T cell fraction (not recorded which). The sequence was collected from a male donor with ankylosing spondylitis or in good health (not recorded which). The chain employs TRBV5-5 and TRBJ2-1; D gene ambiguous. The CDR3: CASSSSSNEQFF. CDR3 bases: TGTGCCAGCAGCTCCAGCAGTAATGAGCAGTTCTTC.